This record looks at one T cell receptor beta chain sequence and its context. Its recognized antigen is unknown. Base quality data are lacking; no much larger clone is found one base away. The sample is drawn from a study of OX40 agonist ivuxolimab in advanced cancers. Study-wide context: Ivuxolimab, which targeted the costimulatory receptor OX40 (CD134), was an agonistic, fully human IgG2 monoclonal antibody. Intravenous ivuxolimab was administered to patients every 2 weeks at six dose levels: 0.01, 0.1, 0.3, 1.5, 3 and 10 mg/kg. Among the roughly 52 dose-escalation patients, 19 had hepatocellular carcinoma, 15 melanoma, 9 renal cell carcinoma and 9 head and neck cancer. The dose-escalation cohort was about 83% male with a mean age of about 60 years, ranging from 23 to 79. Prior anti-PD-1, anti-PD-L1 or anti-CTLA-4 therapy was permitted, and checkpoint inhibitors had been received by about 44% of dose-escalation patients. Three dose-escalation patients achieved partial responses, one with hepatocellular carcinoma and two with cutaneous melanoma. Peripheral TCRbeta sequencing was intended to test whether TCR sequence diversity was altered and clonal T-cell expansion was caused by ivuxolimab. The paper reports the monotherapy dose-escalation portion (N of about 51 patients) of the phase I ivuxolimab trial. The paper as a whole reports these results and caveats: Partial responders in the 0.1-3.0 mg/kg groups had among the lowest normalized peripheral clonal expansion, especially among CD8+ T cells. At doses of 0.1 to 3.0 mg/kg, clonal expansion of both CD4+ and CD8+ blood T cells was observed from baseline to week 6. After ivuxolimab, CD8+ T cells had more expanded clones than CD4+ T cells on average. Low levels of normalized T-cell clonal expansion were also seen in some nonresponding patients. Antigen specificity was not determined for the clonally expanded peripheral T cells.

Patients with autoimmune disease history or receiving systemic immunosuppression were excluded from the trial. Peripheral blood for TCR sequencing was collected from all dose cohorts at baseline, on cycle 4 day 1, and on cycle 7 day 1. The samples were taken from a phase I, first-in-human, multicenter, open-label dose-escalation trial of ivuxolimab. Adults with locally advanced or metastatic melanoma, renal cell, hepatocellular, or head and neck squamous cell carcinoma were enrolled in the trial. CD4+ and CD8+ T cells were sorted separately from peripheral blood before TCR sequencing. Reading the germline V gene gives CDR1 SGHVS and CDR2 FQNEAQ. Trimming removed 5 bases from V and 3 bases from J; the gene matches leave 12 bases unexplained. The CDR3 holds 16 amino acids from the cysteine to the phenylalanine. The entry retains the CDR3 DNA only, 48 bases that are in frame from base 1. To sequence the TCRbeta CDR3 region, genomic DNA was isolated from the sorted cells. The immunoSEQ Assay was used to sequence the TCRbeta CDR3 regions. In its TCRdb copy, this immuneACCESS table keeps in-frame sequences only and misses some clones. Where compared with another copy, unresolved V genes explain less than half of these, and the others have no known cause. Within this sample are roughly 92,000 clones, with 92% of them counted one time only. Together, the top ten hold about 3.4% of the sample.

The chain joins TRBV7-8 to TRBJ2-7; TRBD1 agrees with 8 junctional bases. The input for sequencing was CD4+ or CD8+ T cells sorted from blood, taken in a trial of the OX40 agonist ivuxolimab. This TCR was recovered from an adult with an advanced solid tumor such as melanoma, head and neck, liver or kidney cancer. The CDR3 loop reads CASSPDRDRIVYEQYF. The sequenced DNA: TGTGCCAGCAGCCCCGACCGGGACAGGATTGTCTACGAGCAGTACTTC.